One and the same sample provided the 10 T cell receptor beta chains below, sequenced in a study of Ad26.COV2.S vaccination and SARS-CoV-2 variants (dated by TCRdb to the early 2020s). The sample's treatment or condition label, decoded: about 20 received Ad26.COV2.S at low or high dose, single or two shots; about 5 received placebo; per-sample allocation not given. Repertoires of vaccine and placebo recipients were sequenced from samples collected on day 63 after the first injection. The library was made by the immunoSEQ multiplex PCR assay. Held by TCRdb, this immuneACCESS table contains in-frame sequences only and omits some clones. Under half of the omission traces to an unresolved V gene where checked; the cause of the rest is unknown. In all, the sample holds 450,000 to 550,000 clones, and 80% to 90% of those were seen once. The top ten clonotypes cover around 1.8% of the sample. The input for sequencing was peripheral blood, taken in a trial of Ad26.COV2.S vaccine versus placebo. All receptors derive from a person aged 18-65 years who received the Ad26.COV2.S COVID-19 vaccine or a placebo.

The V and J genes are TRBV4-2 and TRBJ2-5, with 11 bases identical to TRBD2. Germline assignment: CDR1 LGHNA and CDR2 YNFKEQ. V lost 0 bases, J lost 4 bases, and 4 bases stayed unmatched. The CDR3 has 16 amino acids. The CDR3 coding sequence is TGTGCCAGCAGCCAAGAACCTAGCGGGGGGAGAGAGACCCAGTACTTC. It is translated as CASSQEPSGGRETQYF.

V is TRBV4-1 and J is TRBJ1-1; D may be TRBD1 (5 bases). The germline V gene has CDR1 MGHRA and CDR2 YSYEKL. Trimming pared 1 base from V and 5 bases from J, leaving 14 bases between. The CDR3 extends over 15 amino acids. CDR3 in amino acids: CASSQGWGAWTEAFF. In DNA form, the CDR3 reads TGCGCCAGCAGCCAAGGCTGGGGCGCGTGGACTGAAGCTTTCTTT.

The chain uses TRBV19 and TRBJ1-3; D gene ambiguous. V was clipped by 7 bases and J by 2 bases, with 24 bases between them. The germline V gene has CDR1 LNHDA and CDR2 SQIVND (reference sequence). This CDR3 region has 18 residues. CDR3 nucleotide sequence: TGTGCCAGTAACTCGGACTCTAAGCTCCCCGGGGCTGGAAACACCATATATTTT. The encoded protein is CASNSDSKLPGAGNTIYF. The full variable domain, completed using reference TRBV19 and TRBJ1-3, is DGGITQSPKYLFRKEGQNVTLSCEQNLNHDAMYWYRQDPGQGLRLIYYSQIVNDFQKGDIAEGYSVSREKKESFPLTVTSAQKNPTAFYLCASNSDSKLPGAGNTIYFGEGSWLTVV.

The V and J genes are TRBV15 and TRBJ1-1, with unresolved D. Between the trimmed V and J ends, which lost 0 bases and 3 bases, there was a span of 14 bases. The V gene's germline CDR1 is LNHNV and CDR2 YYDKDF (reference sequence). This CDR3 is 16 amino acids long. In DNA form, the CDR3 reads TGTGCCACCAGCAGAGATATAGGGATAATTCACACTGAAGCTTTCTTT. Its translation: CATSRDIGIIHTEAFF.

The chain recombines TRBV6-4 with TRBJ2-3; 9 nucleotides line up with TRBD1. Germline V gene sequence: CDR1 MRHNA, CDR2 SNTAGT. This CDR3 region has 14 residues. V lost 4 bases to trimming and J lost 4 bases; unmatched junction nucleotides: 3. CDR3 in DNA: TGTGCCAGCAGTGTCCGACAGGGGGCAGATACGCAGTATTTT. Translated: CASSVRQGADTQYF.

J is TRBJ2-3 and V is TRBV28; the D is unclear. This CDR3 contains 13 residues. The germline V and J ends were trimmed by 5 bases and 6 bases, with 12 bases remaining between them. CDR1 and CDR2 from the germline V gene are MDHEN and SYDVKM. CDR3 sequence reads: CASSKMSRDTQYF. The CDR3 nucleotides read TGTGCCAGCAGTAAAATGTCCCGGGATACGCAGTATTTT.

V and J are TRBV7-9 and TRBJ2-1, with D uncertain. This CDR3 is built from 11 residues. V was shortened by 3 bases and J by 7 bases, with 4 bases between the two germline ends. CDR1 and CDR2 (germline): SEHNR, FQNEAQ (reference sequence). The CDR3 region is CASSFGNEQFF. CDR3 coding DNA: TGTGCCAGCAGCTTTGGTAATGAGCAGTTCTTC.

This clone was picked up one time. This chain links TRBV7-2 with TRBJ2-2; 12 nucleotides agree with TRBD2. The germline CDR1 and CDR2 sequences are SGHTA and FQGNSA. The CDR3 runs 15 residues. V lost 6 bases and J lost 1; bases outside the gene matches: 0. The CDR3 bases are TGTGCCAGCAGGGGACTAGCGGGGAACACCGGGGAGCTGTTTTTT. It translates to CASRGLAGNTGELFF.

The chain employs TRBV18 and TRBJ2-5, with unresolved D. The CDR3 is 14 residues long. Germline CDR1 is KGHSH and CDR2 is LQKENI. V lost 3 bases and J lost 1, with 9 bases in between. CDR3 protein: CASSPPSGQETQYF. The CDR3 coding sequence is TGTGCCAGCTCACCCCCATCTGGCCAAGAGACCCAGTACTTC.

The chain links TRBV18 to TRBJ2-1; 7 bases match TRBD2. Unmatched junction bases numbered 4, after V lost 2 bases and J lost 3 bases. The CDR3 extends over 15 amino acids. CDR1 KGHSH and CDR2 LQKENI come from the germline V gene. The chain's CDR3 is CASSPTGGLYNEQFF. CDR3 bases: TGTGCCAGCTCACCAACGGGGGGACTCTACAATGAGCAGTTCTTC.